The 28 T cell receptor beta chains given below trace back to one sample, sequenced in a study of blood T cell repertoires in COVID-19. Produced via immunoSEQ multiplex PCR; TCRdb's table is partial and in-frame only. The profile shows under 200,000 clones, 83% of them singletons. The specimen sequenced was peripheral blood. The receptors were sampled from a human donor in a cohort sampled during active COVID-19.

CDR3 sequence: CASSLDWGHLQETQYF. The CDR3 region has the DNA TGTGCCAGCAGCTTGGACTGGGGACACCTGCAAGAGACCCAGTACTTC. The rearrangement uses TRBV5-4 and TRBJ2-5; TRBD1 is a possible D gene (6 bases). Per germline, CDR1 SGHNT and CDR2 YYREEE (reference sequence). V lost 0 bases and J lost 2, with 14 bases in between. This CDR3 has 16 amino acids.

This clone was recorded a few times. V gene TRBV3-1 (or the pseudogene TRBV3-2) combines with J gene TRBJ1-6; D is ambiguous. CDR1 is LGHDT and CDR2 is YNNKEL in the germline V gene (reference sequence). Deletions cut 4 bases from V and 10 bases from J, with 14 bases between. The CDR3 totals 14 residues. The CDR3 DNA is TGTGCCAGCAGCCTGGTCGAGGGAAGCTCACCCCTCCACTTT. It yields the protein CASSLVEGSSPLHF.

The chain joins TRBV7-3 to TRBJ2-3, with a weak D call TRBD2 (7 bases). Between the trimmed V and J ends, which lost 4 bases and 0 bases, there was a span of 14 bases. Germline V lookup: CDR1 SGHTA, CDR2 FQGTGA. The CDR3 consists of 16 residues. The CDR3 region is CASSYTGGSSTDTQYF. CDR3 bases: TGTGCCAGCAGCTACACGGGGGGCTCTAGCACAGATACGCAGTATTTT.

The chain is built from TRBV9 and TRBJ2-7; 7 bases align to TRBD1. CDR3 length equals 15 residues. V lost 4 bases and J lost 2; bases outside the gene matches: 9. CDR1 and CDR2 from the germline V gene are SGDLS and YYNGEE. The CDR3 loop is CASSQQGYGAYEQYF. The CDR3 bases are TGTGCCAGCAGCCAACAGGGGTACGGCGCCTACGAGCAGTACTTC.

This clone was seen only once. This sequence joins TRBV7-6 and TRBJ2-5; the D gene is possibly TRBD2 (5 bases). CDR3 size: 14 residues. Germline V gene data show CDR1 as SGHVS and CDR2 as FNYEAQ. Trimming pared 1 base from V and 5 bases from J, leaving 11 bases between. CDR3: CASSLGPSTETQYF. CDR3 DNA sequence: TGTGCCAGCAGCTTAGGGCCTAGCACGGAGACCCAGTACTTC.

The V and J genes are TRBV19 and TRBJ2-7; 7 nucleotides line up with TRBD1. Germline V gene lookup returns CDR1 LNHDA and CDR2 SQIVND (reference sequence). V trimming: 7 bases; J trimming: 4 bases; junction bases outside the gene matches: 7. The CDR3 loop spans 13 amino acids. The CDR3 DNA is TGTGCCAGTACCTCCCCGGGACAGTACGAGCAGTACTTC. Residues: CASTSPGQYEQYF.

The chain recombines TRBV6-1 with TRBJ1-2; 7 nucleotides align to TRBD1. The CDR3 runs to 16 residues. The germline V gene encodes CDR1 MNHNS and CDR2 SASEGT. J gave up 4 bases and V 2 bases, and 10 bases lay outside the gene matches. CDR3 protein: CASSERGRLGFYGYTF. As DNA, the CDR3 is TGTGCCAGCAGTGAAAGGGGGCGGCTGGGTTTCTATGGCTACACCTTC.

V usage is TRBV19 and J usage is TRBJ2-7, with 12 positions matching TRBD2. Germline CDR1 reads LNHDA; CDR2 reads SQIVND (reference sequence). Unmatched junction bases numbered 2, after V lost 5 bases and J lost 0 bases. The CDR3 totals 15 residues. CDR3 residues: CASSASGRASYEQYF. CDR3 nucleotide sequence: TGTGCCAGTAGTGCTAGCGGGAGGGCCTCCTACGAGCAGTACTTC.

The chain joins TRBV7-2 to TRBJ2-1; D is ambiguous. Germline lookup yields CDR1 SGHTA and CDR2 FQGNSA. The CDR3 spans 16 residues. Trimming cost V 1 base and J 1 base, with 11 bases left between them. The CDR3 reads CASSLGGGFSYNEQFF. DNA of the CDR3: TGTGCCAGCAGCTTAGGTGGCGGATTTTCCTACAATGAGCAGTTCTTC.

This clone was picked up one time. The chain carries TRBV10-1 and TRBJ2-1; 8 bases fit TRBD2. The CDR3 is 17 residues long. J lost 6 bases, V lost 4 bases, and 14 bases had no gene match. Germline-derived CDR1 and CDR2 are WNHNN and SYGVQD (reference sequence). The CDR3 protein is CASSGGTGGLVGNEQFF. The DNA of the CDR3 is TGCGCCAGCAGTGGTGGGACGGGAGGGCTCGTCGGCAATGAGCAGTTCTTC.

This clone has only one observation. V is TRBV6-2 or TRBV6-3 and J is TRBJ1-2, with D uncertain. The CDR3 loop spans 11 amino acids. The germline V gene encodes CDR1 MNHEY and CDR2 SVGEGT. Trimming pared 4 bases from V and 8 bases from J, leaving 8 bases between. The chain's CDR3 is CASSLERGYTF. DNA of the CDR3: TGTGCCAGCAGTTTGGAGCGAGGCTACACCTTC.

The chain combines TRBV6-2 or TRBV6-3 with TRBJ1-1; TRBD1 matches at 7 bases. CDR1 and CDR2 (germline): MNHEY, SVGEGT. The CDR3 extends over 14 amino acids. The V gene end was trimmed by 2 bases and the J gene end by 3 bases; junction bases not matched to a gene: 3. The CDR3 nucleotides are TGTGCCAGCAGTTACAACAGGGGTCACACTGAAGCTTTCTTT. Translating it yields CASSYNRGHTEAFF.

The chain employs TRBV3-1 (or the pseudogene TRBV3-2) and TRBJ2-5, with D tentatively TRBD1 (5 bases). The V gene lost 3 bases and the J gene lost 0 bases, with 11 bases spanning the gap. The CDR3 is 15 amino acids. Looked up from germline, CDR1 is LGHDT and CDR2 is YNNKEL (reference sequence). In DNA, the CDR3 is TGTGCCAGCAGCCAGGCCGCCAGGGACCAAGAGACCCAGTACTTC. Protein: CASSQAARDQETQYF.

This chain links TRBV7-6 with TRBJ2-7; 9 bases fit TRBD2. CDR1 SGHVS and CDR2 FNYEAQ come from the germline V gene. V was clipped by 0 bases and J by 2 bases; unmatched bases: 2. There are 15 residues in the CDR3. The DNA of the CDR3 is TGTGCCAGCAGCTTAGCTCCTAGCGGGACCTACGAGCAGTACTTC. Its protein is CASSLAPSGTYEQYF.

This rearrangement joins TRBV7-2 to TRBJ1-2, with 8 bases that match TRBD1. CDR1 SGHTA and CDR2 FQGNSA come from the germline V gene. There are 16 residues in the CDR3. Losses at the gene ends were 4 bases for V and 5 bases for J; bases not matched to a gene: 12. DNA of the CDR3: TGTGCCAGCAGCTCCCGTTTAGCGCAGGGGGCTTATGGCTACACCTTC. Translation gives CASSSRLAQGAYGYTF.

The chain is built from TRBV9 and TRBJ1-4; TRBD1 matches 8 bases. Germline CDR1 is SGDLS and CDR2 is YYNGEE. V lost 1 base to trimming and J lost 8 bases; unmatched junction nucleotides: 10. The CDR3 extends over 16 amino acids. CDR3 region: CASSVSLQGGGEKLFF. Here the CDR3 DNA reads TGTGCCAGCAGCGTATCCCTACAGGGGGGGGGAGAAAAACTGTTTTTT.

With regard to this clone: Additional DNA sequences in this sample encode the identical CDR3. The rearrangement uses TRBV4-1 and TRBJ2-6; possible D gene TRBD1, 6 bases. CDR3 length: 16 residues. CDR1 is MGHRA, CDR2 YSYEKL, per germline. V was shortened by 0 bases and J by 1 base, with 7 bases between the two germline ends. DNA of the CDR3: TGCGCCAGCAGCCAAGATGACAGGTCTGGGGCCAACGTCCTGACTTTC. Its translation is CASSQDDRSGANVLTF.

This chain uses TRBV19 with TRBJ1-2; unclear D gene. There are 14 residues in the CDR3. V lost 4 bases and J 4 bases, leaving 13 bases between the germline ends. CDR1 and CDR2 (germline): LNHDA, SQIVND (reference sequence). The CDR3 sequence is CASSTAGSPYGYTF. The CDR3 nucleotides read TGTGCCAGTAGTACCGCGGGGTCCCCCTATGGCTACACCTTC.

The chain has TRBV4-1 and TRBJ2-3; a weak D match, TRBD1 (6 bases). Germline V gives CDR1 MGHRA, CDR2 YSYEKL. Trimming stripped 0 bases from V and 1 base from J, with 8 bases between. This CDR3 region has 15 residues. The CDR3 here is CASSQEGARTDTQYF. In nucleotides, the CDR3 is TGCGCCAGCAGCCAAGAGGGGGCCCGCACAGATACGCAGTATTTT.

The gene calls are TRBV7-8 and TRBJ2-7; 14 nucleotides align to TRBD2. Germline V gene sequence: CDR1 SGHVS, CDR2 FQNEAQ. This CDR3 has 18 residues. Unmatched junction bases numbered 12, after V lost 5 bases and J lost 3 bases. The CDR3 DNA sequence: TGTGCCAGCAGCAAAGGACTAGCGGGAGGTCCCCGAATCTACGAGCAGTACTTC. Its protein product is CASSKGLAGGPRIYEQYF. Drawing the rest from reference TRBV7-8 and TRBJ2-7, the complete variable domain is GAGVSQSPRYKVAKRGQDVALRCDPISGHVSLFWYQQALGQGPEFLTYFQNEAQLDKSGLPSDRFFAERPEGSVSTLKIQRTQQEDSAVYLCASSKGLAGGPRIYEQYFGPGTRLTVT.

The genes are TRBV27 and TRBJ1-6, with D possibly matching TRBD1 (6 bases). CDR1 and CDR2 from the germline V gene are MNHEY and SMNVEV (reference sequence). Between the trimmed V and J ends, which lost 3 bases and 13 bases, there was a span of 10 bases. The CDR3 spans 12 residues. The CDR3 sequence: CASSFPTGPLHF. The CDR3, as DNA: TGTGCCAGCAGTTTCCCTACAGGGCCCCTCCACTTT.

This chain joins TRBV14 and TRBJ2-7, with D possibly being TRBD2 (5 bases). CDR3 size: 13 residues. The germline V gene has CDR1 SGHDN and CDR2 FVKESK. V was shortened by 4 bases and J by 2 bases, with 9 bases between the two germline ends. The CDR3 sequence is CASSPAGTYEQYF. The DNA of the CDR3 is TGTGCCAGCAGCCCCGCCGGGACCTACGAGCAGTACTTC.

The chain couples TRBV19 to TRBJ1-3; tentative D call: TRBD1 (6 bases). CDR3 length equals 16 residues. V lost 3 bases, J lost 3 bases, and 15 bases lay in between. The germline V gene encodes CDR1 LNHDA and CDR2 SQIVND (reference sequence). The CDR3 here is CASSIQVDRGGNTIYF. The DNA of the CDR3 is TGTGCCAGTAGTATTCAGGTGGACAGAGGTGGAAACACCATATATTTT.

The CDR3 sequence: CASSLEREGTQYF. In nucleotides, the CDR3 is TGCGCCAGCAGCTTGGAAAGGGAGGGGACCCAGTACTTC. The chain couples TRBV5-1 to TRBJ2-5, with TRBD2 matching over 7 bases. Per the germline V gene, CDR1 is SGHRS and CDR2 is YFSETQ. This CDR3 has 13 amino acids. Trimming removed 0 bases from V and 7 bases from J; junction bases left unmatched: 3.

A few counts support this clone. The CDR3 DNA is TGTGCCAGCAGCCCGACAGGGACGGGCACTGAAGCTTTCTTT. Its translation is CASSPTGTGTEAFF. The chain combines TRBV3-1 (or the pseudogene TRBV3-2) with TRBJ1-1, with 7 bases lining up with TRBD1. This CDR3 has 14 residues. Trimming removed 4 bases from V and 4 bases from J; junction bases left unmatched: 6. Germline CDR1 LGHDT, CDR2 YNNKEL (reference sequence).

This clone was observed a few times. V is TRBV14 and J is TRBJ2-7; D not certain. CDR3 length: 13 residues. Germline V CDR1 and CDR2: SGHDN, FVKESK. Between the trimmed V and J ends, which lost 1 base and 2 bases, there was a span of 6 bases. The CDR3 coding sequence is TGTGCCAGCAGCCAAGGGGCTCCCTACGAGCAGTACTTC. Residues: CASSQGAPYEQYF.

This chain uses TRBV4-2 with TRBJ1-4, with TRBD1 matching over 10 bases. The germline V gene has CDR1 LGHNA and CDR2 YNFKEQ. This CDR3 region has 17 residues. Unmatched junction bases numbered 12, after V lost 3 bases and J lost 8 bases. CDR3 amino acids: CASSQGLGQGVTEKLFF. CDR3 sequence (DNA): TGTGCCAGCAGCCAGGGCCTTGGACAGGGGGTGACGGAAAAACTGTTTTTT.

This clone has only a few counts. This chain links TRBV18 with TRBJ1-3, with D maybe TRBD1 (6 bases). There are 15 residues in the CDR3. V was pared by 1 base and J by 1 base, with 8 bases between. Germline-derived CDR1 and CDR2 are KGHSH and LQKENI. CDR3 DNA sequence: TGTGCCAGCTCACCACGAGGGGGTTCTGGAAACACCATATATTTT. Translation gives CASSPRGGSGNTIYF.